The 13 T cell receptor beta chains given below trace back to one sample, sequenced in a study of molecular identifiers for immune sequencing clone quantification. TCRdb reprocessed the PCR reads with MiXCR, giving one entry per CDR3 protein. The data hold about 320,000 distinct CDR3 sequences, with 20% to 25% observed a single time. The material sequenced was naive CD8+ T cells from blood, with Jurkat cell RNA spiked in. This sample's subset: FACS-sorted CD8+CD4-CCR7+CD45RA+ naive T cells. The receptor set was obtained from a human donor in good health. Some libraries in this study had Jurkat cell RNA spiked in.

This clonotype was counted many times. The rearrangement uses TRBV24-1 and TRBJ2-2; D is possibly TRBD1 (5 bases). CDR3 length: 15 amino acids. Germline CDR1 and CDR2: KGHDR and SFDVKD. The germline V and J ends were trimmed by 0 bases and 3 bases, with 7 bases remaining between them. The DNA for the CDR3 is TGTGCCACCAGTGATTTGGGACAAGACACCGGGGAGCTGTTTTTT. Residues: CATSDLGQDTGELFF.

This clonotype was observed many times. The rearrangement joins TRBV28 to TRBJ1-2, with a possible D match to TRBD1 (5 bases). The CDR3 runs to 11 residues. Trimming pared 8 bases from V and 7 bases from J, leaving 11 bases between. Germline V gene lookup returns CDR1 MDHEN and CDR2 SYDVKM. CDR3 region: CASHGGFGYTF. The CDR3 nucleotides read TGTGCCAGCCACGGGGGATTTGGCTACACCTTC.

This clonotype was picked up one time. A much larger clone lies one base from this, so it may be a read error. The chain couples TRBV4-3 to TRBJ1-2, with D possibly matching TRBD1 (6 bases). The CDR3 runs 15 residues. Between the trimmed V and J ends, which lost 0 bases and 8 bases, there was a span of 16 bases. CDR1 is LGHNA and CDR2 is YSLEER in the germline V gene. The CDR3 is CASSQDTQGTRGYTF. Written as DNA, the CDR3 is TGCGCCAGCAGCCAAGATACTCAGGGGACCCGAGGCTACACCTTC.

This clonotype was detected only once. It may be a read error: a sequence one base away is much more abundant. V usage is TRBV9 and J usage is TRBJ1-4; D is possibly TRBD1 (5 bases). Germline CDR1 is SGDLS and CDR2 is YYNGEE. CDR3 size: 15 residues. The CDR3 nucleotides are TGTGCCAGCAGCTGGCGTGGGGGTCCTAATGAAAAACTGCTTTTT. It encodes CASSWRGGPNEKLLF.

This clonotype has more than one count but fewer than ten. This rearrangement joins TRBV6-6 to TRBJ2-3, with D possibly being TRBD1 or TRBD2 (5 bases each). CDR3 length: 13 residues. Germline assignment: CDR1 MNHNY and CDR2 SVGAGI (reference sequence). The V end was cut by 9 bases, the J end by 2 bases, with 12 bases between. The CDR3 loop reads CARGETPTDTQYF. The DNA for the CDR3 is TGTGCCAGAGGGGAGACCCCCACAGATACGCAGTATTTT.

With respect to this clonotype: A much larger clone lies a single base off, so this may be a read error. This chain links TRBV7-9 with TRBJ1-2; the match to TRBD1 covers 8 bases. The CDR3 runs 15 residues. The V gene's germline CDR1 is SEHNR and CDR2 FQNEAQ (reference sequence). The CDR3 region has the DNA TGTGCCAGCAGCACACCTTCGGACAGGGCCAATGGCTGCACCTTC. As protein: CASSTPSDRANGCTF.

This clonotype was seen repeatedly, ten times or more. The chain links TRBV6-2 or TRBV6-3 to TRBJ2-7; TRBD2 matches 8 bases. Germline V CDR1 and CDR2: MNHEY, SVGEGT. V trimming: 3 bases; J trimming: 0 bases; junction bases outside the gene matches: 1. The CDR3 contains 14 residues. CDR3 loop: CASSYGTSSYEQYF. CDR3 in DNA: TGTGCCAGCAGTTATGGGACTAGCTCCTACGAGCAGTACTTC.

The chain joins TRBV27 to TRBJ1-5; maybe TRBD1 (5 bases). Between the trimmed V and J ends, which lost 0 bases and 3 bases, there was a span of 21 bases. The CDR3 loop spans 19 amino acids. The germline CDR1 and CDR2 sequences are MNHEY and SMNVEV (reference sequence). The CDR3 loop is CASSLSPTQAKGPNQPQHF. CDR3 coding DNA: TGTGCCAGCAGTTTATCCCCCACACAGGCTAAGGGCCCCAATCAGCCCCAGCATTTT.

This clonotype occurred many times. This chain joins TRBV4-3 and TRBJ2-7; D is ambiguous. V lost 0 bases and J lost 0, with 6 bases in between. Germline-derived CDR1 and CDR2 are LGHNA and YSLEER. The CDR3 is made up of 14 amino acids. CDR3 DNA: TGCGCCAGCAGCCAAGACCAGGACTCCTACGAGCAGTACTTC. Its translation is CASSQDQDSYEQYF.

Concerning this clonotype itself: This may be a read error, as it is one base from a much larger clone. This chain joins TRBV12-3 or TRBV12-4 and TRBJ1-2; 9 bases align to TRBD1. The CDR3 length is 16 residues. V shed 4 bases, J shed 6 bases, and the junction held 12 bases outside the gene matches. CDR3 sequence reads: CASSYRTGAVVHGYTF. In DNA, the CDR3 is TGTGCCAGCAGTTACCGGACAGGGGCGGTGGTCCATGGCTACACCTTC.

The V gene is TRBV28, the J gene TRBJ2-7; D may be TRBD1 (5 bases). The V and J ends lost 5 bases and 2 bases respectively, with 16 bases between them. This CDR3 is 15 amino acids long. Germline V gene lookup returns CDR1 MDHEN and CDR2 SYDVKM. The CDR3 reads CASSLQGSQPYEQYF. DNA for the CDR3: TGTGCCAGCAGTCTTCAGGGCAGCCAACCCTACGAGCAGTACTTC.

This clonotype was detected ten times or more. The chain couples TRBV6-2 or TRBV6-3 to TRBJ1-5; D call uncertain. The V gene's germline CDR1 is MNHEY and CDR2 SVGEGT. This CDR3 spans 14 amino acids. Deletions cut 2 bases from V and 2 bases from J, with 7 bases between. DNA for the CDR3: TGTGCCAGCAGTTACGCGGGAGGCAATCAGCCCCAGCATTTT. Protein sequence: CASSYAGGNQPQHF.

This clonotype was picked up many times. CDR3 DNA: TGTGCCAGTACCCCAGGGACTAGGGCAACAGATACGCAGTATTTT. It encodes CASTPGTRATDTQYF. The chain has TRBV19 and TRBJ2-3, with TRBD2 identical over 8 bases. V lost 7 bases, J lost 3 bases, and 9 bases stayed unmatched. CDR3 length: 15 residues. Germline CDR1 is LNHDA and CDR2 is SQIVND (reference sequence). Looking up the rest from reference TRBV19 and TRBJ2-3 gives the full variable domain: DGGITQSPKYLFRKEGQNVTLSCEQNLNHDAMYWYRQDPGQGLRLIYYSQIVNDFQKGDIAEGYSVSREKKESFPLTVTSAQKNPTAFYLCASTPGTRATDTQYFGPGTRLTVL.